The 13 T cell receptor beta chains reported below all come from one sample, sequenced in a study of cytomegalovirus exposure and HLA in healthy donors. The method was immunoSEQ multiplex PCR; TCRdb's version includes in-frame clones alone and lacks a portion of them. Of 240,000 or so clones in the sample, more than 75% are singletons; the top ten hold around 1.3%. The sample comprised PBMCs. Receptors originate from a woman in her twenties or thirties in good health and CMV-seropositive.

This chain connects TRBV6-6 to TRBJ2-3, with D possibly being TRBD2 (6 bases). The CDR3 has 14 residues. The germline V gene has CDR1 MNHNY and CDR2 SVGAGI (reference sequence). Trimming left V 0 bases short and J 6 bases short, with 10 bases between. The DNA of the CDR3 is TGTGCCAGCAGTTACTCGAATGGGGGGGATACGCAGTATTTT. Translation: CASSYSNGGDTQYF.

The chain combines TRBV28 with TRBJ2-7; TRBD1 matches 7 bases. This CDR3 has 13 residues. The J segment lost 2 bases and the V segment lost 3 bases, leaving 1 base of the junction unmatched. The germline V gene encodes CDR1 MDHEN and CDR2 SYDVKM. In DNA form, the CDR3 reads TGTGCCAGCAGTTTGCAGGGGGCCTACGAGCAGTACTTC. Amino acid sequence: CASSLQGAYEQYF.

The gene calls are TRBV27 and TRBJ2-3, with 11 bases fitting TRBD2. The CDR3 sequence is 17 residues long. The V and J ends lost 2 bases and 6 bases, in that order; junction bases with no gene match: 10. The germline V gene encodes CDR1 MNHEY and CDR2 SMNVEV (reference sequence). CDR3 sequence (DNA): TGTGCCAGCAGTTTAAGTGGGACTAGCGGTGTATTGGATACGCAGTATTTT. Its translation: CASSLSGTSGVLDTQYF.

The J gene is TRBJ2-1, the V gene TRBV30; 10 bases map to TRBD1. From germline, CDR1 is GTSNPN and CDR2 SVGIG (reference sequence). CDR3 length: 17 amino acids. V trimming: 7 bases; J trimming: 5 bases; junction bases outside the gene matches: 17. The CDR3 protein is CASEGTGAFSRHNEQFF. The DNA of the CDR3 is TGTGCCTCTGAAGGGACAGGGGCCTTTTCCCGCCACAATGAGCAGTTCTTC.

The chain is built from TRBV28 and TRBJ2-1; 7 bases are shared with TRBD1. J gave up 0 bases and V 5 bases, and 7 bases lay outside the gene matches. CDR3 length: 16 residues. Germline V gene sequence: CDR1 MDHEN, CDR2 SYDVKM. The CDR3 sequence: CASSTKTGYSYNEQFF. The CDR3 nucleotides are TGTGCCAGCAGTACGAAGACAGGGTACTCCTACAATGAGCAGTTCTTC.

This chain links TRBV5-1 with TRBJ2-5; D gene unclear. The CDR3 loop spans 14 amino acids. V lost 4 bases and J 5 bases, leaving 15 bases between the germline ends. CDR1 and CDR2 from the germline V gene are SGHRS and YFSETQ. CDR3 nucleotide sequence: TGCGCCAGCAGCCCGGGTGGTGTTGGCGAGACCCAGTACTTC. As protein: CASSPGGVGETQYF.

This clone occurred once. The J gene is TRBJ2-7, the V gene TRBV18, with a possible D match to TRBD1 (6 bases). Trimming cost V 0 bases and J 4 bases, with 10 bases left between them. Germline V gene sequence: CDR1 KGHSH, CDR2 LQKENI. The CDR3 covers 14 residues. In DNA form, the CDR3 reads TGTGCCAGCTCACCACCGGGACATGTATACGAGCAGTACTTC. It specifies CASSPPGHVYEQYF. Based on the CDR3 plus reference TRBV18 and TRBJ2-7, the full variable domain is NAGVMQNPRHLVRRRGQEARLRCSPMKGHSHVYWYRQLPEEGLKFMVYLQKENIIDESGMPKERFSAEFPKEGPSILRIQQVVRGDSAAYFCASSPPGHVYEQYFGPGTRLTVT.

V usage is TRBV18 and J usage is TRBJ2-6; D is possibly TRBD1 (5 bases). Germline V gene lookup returns CDR1 KGHSH and CDR2 LQKENI. Trimming removed 3 bases at V and 2 bases at J, with 17 bases between. The CDR3 sequence is 18 residues long. CDR3 nucleotide sequence: TGTGCCAGCTCACCGGCAGGGTCAATTAACCCTGGGGCCAACGTCCTGACTTTC. It translates to CASSPAGSINPGANVLTF.

The rearrangement uses TRBV7-9 and TRBJ2-1; D is ambiguous. Trimming cost V 11 bases and J 9 bases, with 8 bases left between them. This CDR3 region has 9 residues. Germline-derived CDR1 and CDR2 are SEHNR and FQNEAQ (reference sequence). CDR3 sequence (DNA): TGTGCCCGCCGAGGTGAGCAGTTCTTC. It specifies CARRGEQFF. Supplemented by reference TRBV7-9 and TRBJ2-1, the full variable domain reads DTGVSQNPRHKITKRGQNVTFRCDPISEHNRLYWYRQTLGQGPEFLTYFQNEAQLEKSRLLSDRFSAERPKGSFSTLEIQRTEQGDSAMYLCARRGEQFFGPGTRLTVL.

This sequence joins TRBV7-2 and TRBJ2-7; TRBD1 matches at 7 bases. This CDR3 has 14 amino acids. The germline V gene encodes CDR1 SGHTA and CDR2 FQGNSA. V was clipped by 3 bases and J by 1 base; unmatched bases: 3. The CDR3 nucleotides are TGTGCCAGCAGCTTTCCGGGACAGTCCTACGAGCAGTACTTC. This sequence encodes CASSFPGQSYEQYF.

The chain is built from TRBV19 and TRBJ1-1; D might be TRBD1 (6 bases). Germline CDR1 and CDR2: LNHDA and SQIVND (reference sequence). CDR3 length equals 13 residues. Between the trimmed V and J ends, which lost 6 bases and 2 bases, there was a span of 10 bases. The CDR3 bases are TGTGCCAGTAGGAGGACAGTTAACACTGAAGCTTTCTTT. Protein product: CASRRTVNTEAFF.

V is TRBV11-2 and J is TRBJ2-7; the match to TRBD2 covers 8 bases. In germline, CDR1 is SGHAT, CDR2 FQNNGV. Unmatched junction bases numbered 7, after V lost 5 bases and J lost 1 base. This CDR3 comprises 15 residues. CDR3 nucleotides: TGTGCCAGCAGCCCGGGACTAGAGATTTCCTACGAGCAGTACTTC. Its translation: CASSPGLEISYEQYF.

The chain recombines TRBV27 with TRBJ1-1; 7 bases match TRBD1. V shed 0 bases, J shed 0 bases, and the junction held 10 bases outside the gene matches. Germline CDR1 is MNHEY and CDR2 is SMNVEV (reference sequence). The CDR3 sequence is 18 residues long. Written as DNA, the CDR3 is TGTGCCAGCAGTTTATCCTACCGCCAGGGGGGTATGAACACTGAAGCTTTCTTT. Residues: CASSLSYRQGGMNTEAFF.